This TCR beta chain derives from a study of shared clonotypes between healthy human individuals. Study results and caveats: Apart from blood, nothing was sampled; tissue repertoires likely differ.

The CDR3 is made up of 16 amino acids. Germline-derived CDR1 and CDR2 are SGHAT and FQNNGV. V was clipped by 1 base and J by 5 bases; unmatched bases: 9. The assay ran at deep level. Clones were sequenced by immunoSEQ multiplex PCR, and TCRdb holds only the in-frame ones, with some missing. The top ten hold under 2% of the sample, which has 730,000 or so clones, about 78% seen once. A word on this clone: The antigen remains undetermined.

The V call is TRBV11-2, the J call TRBJ2-5, with 8 bases fitting TRBD1. The receptor was isolated from a woman aged 25 to 39 in good health. The sample consisted of memory CD4+ T cells sorted from blood. The sample's subset: CD45RA-negative fraction. The DNA for the CDR3 is TGTGCCAGCAGCTTAGGAAAGACAGGGGAGTTGGAGACCCAGTACTTC. Protein: CASSLGKTGELETQYF.